This T cell receptor beta chain appears in the sequencing data of a study of shared clonotypes between healthy human individuals. As for the study in general: Each donor had three CD4 naive, three CD4 memory, two CD8 naive and one CD8 memory plate. General observations from the study: Memory subsets generally showed smaller estimated richness than naive subsets did.

This clone appeared a single time. Antigen unknown. The sample holds other DNA sequences that translate to the same CDR3. V was trimmed by 4 bases and J by 4 bases, leaving 8 bases between them. In germline, CDR1 is SGHTA, CDR2 FQGNSA. The CDR3 has 13 amino acids. Method: immunoSEQ multiplex PCR; TCRdb's copy keeps in-frame clones and lacks some. This table holds 2 million to 3 million clones, 90% to 95% found once. Sequenced: naive CD4+ T cells from PBMCs. Specified subset: CD45RA+ positively selected. This TCR was recovered from a young man in good health. Some clones in this sample may be carry-over from other donors' samples. V usage is TRBV7-2 and J usage is TRBJ1-5, with D possibly TRBD1 on 6 matching bases. The CDR3 coding sequence is TGTGCCAGCAGCTCTCAGGGGAATCAGCCCCAGCATTTT. Protein: CASSSQGNQPQHF.